Sequencing of this T cell receptor beta chain was carried out in a study of T cell changes during pregnancy in multiple sclerosis. Libraries were prepared by immunoSEQ multiplex PCR; TCRdb keeps only in-frame clonotypes and omits some of them. The sample holds 65,000 to 70,000 clones, 80% to 95% seen once. The CDR3 spans 14 residues. V was clipped by 5 bases and J by 7 bases; unmatched bases: 6. The germline gives CDR1 LNHDA, CDR2 SQIVND (reference sequence). Only a few counts were recorded for this clone. The V and J genes are TRBV19 and TRBJ2-1; TRBD2 matches 9 bases. The TCR originated in a female donor with multiple sclerosis, enrolled in a pregnancy study. The starting material was peripheral blood, obtained in the first trimester of pregnancy. This CDR3 reads CASSGGGRVNEQFF. The CDR3 DNA sequence: TGTGCCAGTAGTGGCGGCGGGAGGGTTAATGAGCAGTTCTTC.